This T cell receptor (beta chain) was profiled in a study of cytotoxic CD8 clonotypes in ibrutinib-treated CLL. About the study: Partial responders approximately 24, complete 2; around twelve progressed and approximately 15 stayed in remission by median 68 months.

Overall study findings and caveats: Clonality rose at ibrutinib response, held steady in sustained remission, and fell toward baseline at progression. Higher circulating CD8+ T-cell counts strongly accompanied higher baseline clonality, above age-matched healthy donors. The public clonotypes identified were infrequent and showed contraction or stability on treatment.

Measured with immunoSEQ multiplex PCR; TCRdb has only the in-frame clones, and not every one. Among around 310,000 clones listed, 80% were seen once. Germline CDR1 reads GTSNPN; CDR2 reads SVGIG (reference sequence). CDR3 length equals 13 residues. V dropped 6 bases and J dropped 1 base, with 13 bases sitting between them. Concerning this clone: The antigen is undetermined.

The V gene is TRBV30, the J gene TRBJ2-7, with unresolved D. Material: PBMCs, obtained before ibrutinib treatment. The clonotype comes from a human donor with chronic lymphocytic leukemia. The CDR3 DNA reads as TGTGCCTGTACCGAAAGCCGGTCCTACGAGCAGTACTTC. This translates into CACTESRSYEQYF.